One sample yielded the 3 T cell receptor beta chains listed below, sequenced in a study of T cell repertoires in cytomegalovirus infection. Each CDR3 protein gets one entry after TCRdb re-called the reads with MiXCR. The top ten hold about 13% of the sample, which has approximately 500,000 distinct CDR3 sequences, approximately 25% seen once. The sample was PBMCs. Every receptor here comes from a human donor in good health (CMV status not recorded). Some clones in this sample may be carry-over from other donors' samples.

The chain combines TRBV9 with TRBJ2-1; D remains ambiguous. Trimming cost V 4 bases and J 2 bases, with 19 bases left between them. The CDR3 sequence is 17 residues long. Germline assignment: CDR1 SGDLS and CDR2 YYNGEE. CDR3 sequence: CASSPAADTIAYNEQFF. The DNA for the CDR3 is TGTGCCAGCAGCCCGGCGGCTGACACCATCGCCTACAATGAGCAGTTCTTC.

The chain joins TRBV30 to TRBJ1-5; possible D gene TRBD1, 5 bases. Per germline, CDR1 GTSNPN and CDR2 SVGIG (reference sequence). CDR3 size: 13 residues. Trimming took 3 bases from V and 4 from J, leaving 10 bases between them. This CDR3 reads CAWSMTENQPQHF. In nucleotides, the CDR3 is TGTGCCTGGAGCATGACAGAGAATCAGCCCCAGCATTTT. The variable domain in full, with the rest retrieved from reference TRBV30 and TRBJ1-5, is SQTIHQWPATLVQPVGSPLSLECTVEGTSNPNLYWYRQAAGRGLQLLFYSVGIGQISSEVPQNLSASRPQDRQFILSSKKLLLSDSGFYLCAWSMTENQPQHFGDGTRLSIL.

This clonotype was observed a few times. V and J are TRBV12-3 or TRBV12-4 and TRBJ1-5; D ambiguous. The CDR3 has 12 residues. V was cut by 5 bases and J by 9 bases, with 11 bases left in between. The CDR3 bases are TGTGCCAGCAGTCTACCGCTTCGGCCCCAGCATTTT. It codes for CASSLPLRPQHF.